The clone carrying this T cell receptor beta chain was detected many times. Its matching antigen is unknown. Each cDNA held unique molecular identifiers, and template switching gave it a universal primer site. MiXCR was run by TCRdb on the 5' RACE reads, yielding one entry per CDR3 protein. This table holds 500,000 to 700,000 distinct CDR3 sequences, 7.1% found once. The CDR3 is made up of 17 amino acids. With V trimmed by 0 bases and J by 5 bases, 9 bases remained unmatched. Germline V gene sequence: CDR1 MNHEY, CDR2 SVGAGI. The sample comes from a study of identical twins. Findings and caveats of the study: Out-of-frame sharing of TCR alpha in monozygotic twins was underestimated by models. A lower insertion count was a feature of abundant cord blood beta clonotypes, with no such feature in memory repertoires. It was cross-sectional statistical analysis, not following the same donors, that the conclusions relied on.

This sample was shared with a second study, whose subject was yellow fever vaccine responses in identical twins.

This clonotype was sampled from a young woman in good health. The sample comprised PBMCs. J is TRBJ2-2 and V is TRBV6-5; 7 nucleotides agree with TRBD2. CDR3 amino acids: CASSYSRWWEGTGELFF. CDR3 nucleotide sequence: TGTGCCAGCAGTTACTCGAGGTGGTGGGAGGGTACCGGGGAGCTGTTTTTT.